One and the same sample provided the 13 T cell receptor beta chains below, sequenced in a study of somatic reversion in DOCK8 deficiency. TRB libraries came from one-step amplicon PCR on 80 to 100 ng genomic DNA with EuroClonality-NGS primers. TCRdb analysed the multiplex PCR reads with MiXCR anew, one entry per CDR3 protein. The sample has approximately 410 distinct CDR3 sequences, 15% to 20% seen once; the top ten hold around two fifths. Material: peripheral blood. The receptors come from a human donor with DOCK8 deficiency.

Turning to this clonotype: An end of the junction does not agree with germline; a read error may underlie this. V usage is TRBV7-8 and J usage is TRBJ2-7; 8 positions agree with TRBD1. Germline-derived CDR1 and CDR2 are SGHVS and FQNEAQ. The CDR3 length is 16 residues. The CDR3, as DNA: TGTGCCGGCAGCCGAGGCTGGGGGACAGGCGCCCACGAGCAGTACTTC. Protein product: CAGSRGWGTGAHEQYF.

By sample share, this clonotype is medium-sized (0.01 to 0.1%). The CDR3 reads CAWNSGTGPSYEQYF. CDR3 in DNA: TGTGCCTGGAACTCCGGGACAGGGCCCTCCTACGAGCAGTACTTC. The J gene is TRBJ2-7, the V gene TRBV30; 9 nucleotides align to TRBD1. CDR3 length: 15 amino acids. V was pared by 4 bases and J by 0 bases, with 7 bases of the junction left unmatched. Looked up from germline, CDR1 is GTSNPN and CDR2 is SVGIG (reference sequence).

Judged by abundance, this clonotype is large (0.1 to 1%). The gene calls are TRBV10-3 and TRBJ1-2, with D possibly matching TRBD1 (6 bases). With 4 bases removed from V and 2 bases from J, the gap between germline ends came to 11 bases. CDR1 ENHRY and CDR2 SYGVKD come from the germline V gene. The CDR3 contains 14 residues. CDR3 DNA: TGTGCCATCAGTGCAGGGGAGTGGAACTATGGCTACACCTTC. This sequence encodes CAISAGEWNYGYTF.

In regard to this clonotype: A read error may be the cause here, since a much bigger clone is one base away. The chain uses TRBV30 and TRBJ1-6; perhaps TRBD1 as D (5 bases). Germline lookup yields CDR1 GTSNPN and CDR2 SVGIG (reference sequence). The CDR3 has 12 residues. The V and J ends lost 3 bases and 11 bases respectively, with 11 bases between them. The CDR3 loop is CAWRGRATPLHF. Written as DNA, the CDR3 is TGTGCCTGGAGAGGCAGGGCAACACCCCTCCACTTT.

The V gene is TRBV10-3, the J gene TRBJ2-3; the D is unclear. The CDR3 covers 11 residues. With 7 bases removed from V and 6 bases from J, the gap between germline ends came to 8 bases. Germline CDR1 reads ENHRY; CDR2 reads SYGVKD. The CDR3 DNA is TGTGCCATCACGGACGGCGATACGCAGTATTTT. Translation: CAITDGDTQYF.

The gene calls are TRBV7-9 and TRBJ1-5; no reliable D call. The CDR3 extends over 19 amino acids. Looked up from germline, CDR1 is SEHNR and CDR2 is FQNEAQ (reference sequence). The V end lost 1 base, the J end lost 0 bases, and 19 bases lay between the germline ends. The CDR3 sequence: CASSLEEEERPYSNQPQHF. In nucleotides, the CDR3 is TGTGCCAGCAGCTTAGAAGAGGAGGAAAGGCCTTATAGCAATCAGCCCCAGCATTTT.

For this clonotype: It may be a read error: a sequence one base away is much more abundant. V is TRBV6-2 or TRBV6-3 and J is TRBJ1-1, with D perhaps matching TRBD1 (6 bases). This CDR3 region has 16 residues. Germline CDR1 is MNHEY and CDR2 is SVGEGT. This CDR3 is CAGSYSQGRMNTEAFF. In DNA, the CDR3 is TGTGCCGGCAGTTACAGTCAGGGGCGGATGAACACTGAAGCTTTCTTT.

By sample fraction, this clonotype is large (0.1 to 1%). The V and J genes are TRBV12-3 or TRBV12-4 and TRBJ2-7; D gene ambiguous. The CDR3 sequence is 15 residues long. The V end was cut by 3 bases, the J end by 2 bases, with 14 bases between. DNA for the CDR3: TGTGCCAGCAGTTTGGACCTCACCTTCGCCTACGAGCAGTACTTC. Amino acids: CASSLDLTFAYEQYF.

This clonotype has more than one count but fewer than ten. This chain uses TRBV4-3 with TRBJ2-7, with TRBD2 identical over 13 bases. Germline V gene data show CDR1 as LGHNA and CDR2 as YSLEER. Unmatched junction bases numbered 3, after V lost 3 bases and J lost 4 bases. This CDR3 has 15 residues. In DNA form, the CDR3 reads TGCGCCAGCAGCCAGGGACTAGCGGGGCTGTACGAGCAGTACTTC. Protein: CASSQGLAGLYEQYF.

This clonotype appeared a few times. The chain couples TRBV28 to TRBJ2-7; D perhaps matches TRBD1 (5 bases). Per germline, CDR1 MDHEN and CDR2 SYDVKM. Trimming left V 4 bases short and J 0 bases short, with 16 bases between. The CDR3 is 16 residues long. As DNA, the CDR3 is TGTGCCAGCAGTTCCAGACAGCGCACGTCCTCCTACGAGCAGTACTTC. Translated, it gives CASSSRQRTSSYEQYF.

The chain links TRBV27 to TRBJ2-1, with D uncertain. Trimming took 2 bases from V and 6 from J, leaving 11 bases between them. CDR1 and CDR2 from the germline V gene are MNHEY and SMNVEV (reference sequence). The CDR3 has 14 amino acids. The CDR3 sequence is CASSLPGRTNEQFF. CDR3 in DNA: TGTGCCAGCAGTTTACCCGGACGGACCAATGAGCAGTTCTTC.

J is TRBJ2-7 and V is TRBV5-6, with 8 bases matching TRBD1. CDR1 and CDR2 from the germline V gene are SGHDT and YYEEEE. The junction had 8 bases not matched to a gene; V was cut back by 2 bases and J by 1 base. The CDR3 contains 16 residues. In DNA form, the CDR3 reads TGTGCCAGCAGCTTCCTTTACGGACAGGGTTCCTACGAGCAGTACTTC. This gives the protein CASSFLYGQGSYEQYF.

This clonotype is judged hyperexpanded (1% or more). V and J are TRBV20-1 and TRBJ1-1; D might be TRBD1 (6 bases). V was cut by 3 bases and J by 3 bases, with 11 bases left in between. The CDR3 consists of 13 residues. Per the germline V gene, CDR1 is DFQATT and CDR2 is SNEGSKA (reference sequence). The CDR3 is CSARDSGYTEAFF. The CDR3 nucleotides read TGCAGTGCTAGGGACAGTGGATACACTGAAGCTTTCTTT.